In this sample, the clone carrying this T cell receptor beta chain turned up many times. The antigen remains undetermined. The CDR3 extends over 14 amino acids. Trimming took 5 bases from V and 0 from J, leaving 10 bases between them. Germline lookup yields CDR1 MDHEN and CDR2 SYDVKM. These data originate in a study of early T cells in non-severe SARS-CoV-2 infection. Whole-study context: Alpha and beta chains were unpaired, from unsorted whole-blood bulk RNA.

The protocol attached unique molecular identifiers to individual cDNA molecules. Each CDR3 protein gets one entry after TCRdb re-called the 5' RACE reads with MiXCR. Of 95,000 to 100,000 distinct CDR3 sequences in the sample, roughly 13% were seen once. Study-level results: Matches to VDJdb favored anti-spike CD8 responses and missed private and CD4 specificities.

The source of this sequence is an adult who was a healthcare worker with PCR-confirmed SARS-CoV-2 infection or an uninfected control (not recorded which). This chain uses TRBV28 with TRBJ1-2; no clear D gene. Sequencing used whole blood. The DNA for the CDR3 is TGTGCCAGCAGTCTCCACACCGCTAACTATGGCTACACCTTC. It codes for CASSLHTANYGYTF.